This T cell receptor beta chain was sequenced in a study of T cells expressing NK-cell markers. In the study overall: Within the sequenced cohort of eight donors, seven exhibited HCMV seropositivity and one was seronegative.

Findings and limits, study-wide: As a fraction of CD8+ T cells, dominant NKG2C+ clonotypes reached about 1.0-8% in 5 to 7 donors. The CD3+CD56-NKG2C+ fraction of a handful of donors was also led by these clonotypes.

For this clonotype: The antigen is not known.

UMIs were included in TCR beta cDNA generated by 5'RACE template switching. TCRdb reprocessed the 5' RACE reads, keeping one entry per CDR3 protein, no DNA. This sample's table has roughly 300,000 distinct CDR3 sequences. Looked up from germline, CDR1 is DFQATT and CDR2 is SNEGSKA (reference sequence). This CDR3 contains 14 residues. Sequencing was carried out using blood T cells: a sorted CD56 or NKG2C T cell subset, CD4+ or CD8+ T cells, or bulk PBMC T cells (not recorded which). J is TRBJ2-3 and V is TRBV20-1; TCRdb returns TRBD2, unconfirmable since there is no DNA. This clonotype was obtained from a woman aged 18 to 69 in good health. The chain's CDR3 is CSARAAERTDTQYF.